This T cell receptor beta chain was sequenced during a study of a mutant IDH1 vaccine in newly diagnosed glioma. At the level of the study: Treated patients, approximately 60% male and about 38% female, averaged about 42 years of age.

Only in-frame clones appear in the TCRdb table, and some are missing; sequencing was by immunoSEQ multiplex PCR. The table includes approximately 67,000 clones, around four fifths detected once. Per the germline V gene, CDR1 is SEHNR and CDR2 is FQNEAQ (reference sequence). CDR3 length: 12 residues. Time point of the sample: baseline, week 1 (first vaccination visit). Treatment specified: pre-vaccination baseline after standard-of-care therapy. As concerns this clone: The germline gene is not matched at one end of the junction; a read error may be the cause.

The source material was peripheral blood mononuclear cells (PBMCs), sampled from a glioma patient treated with radiotherapy, temozolomide or both. The TCR was taken from a woman aged 18-35 years with glioma. Some clones in this sample may be carry-over from other donors' samples. This sequence joins TRBV7-9 and TRBJ2-3; D gene ambiguous. The CDR3 spells CASRYYTDTQYF. The CDR3 DNA reads TGTGCTAGCAGGTACTACACAGATACGCAGTATTTT.